This paragraph covers one TCR beta chain sequence. No antigen is known for it. Different DNA sequences within this sample yield the same CDR3. Sequencing used immunoSEQ multiplex PCR; TCRdb keeps in-frame clones, though not all of them. Among about 100,000 clones listed, less than 95% were seen once. The entry originates in a study of siplizumab effects on memory and regulatory T cells. Study-wide results and limits: Fewer alloreactive sequences mapped to unstimulated CD4+ memory cells under siplizumab. Left unconfirmed was the suppressive function of proliferating Tregs from siplizumab cultures.

V lost 6 bases and J lost 1; bases outside the gene matches: 2. The CDR3 is 14 amino acids. Per germline, CDR1 MDHEN and CDR2 SYDVKM. This clonotype originated in a human donor in good health. Sequences were obtained from non-Treg CD4+ T cells sorted from blood. The V call is TRBV28, the J call TRBJ1-5; 8 bases are shared with TRBD1. CDR3 DNA sequence: TGTGCCAGCAGGTCAGGGGGCAGCAATCAGCCCCAGCATTTT. Translation gives CASRSGGSNQPQHF. Full variable domain (rest looked up from reference TRBV28 and TRBJ1-5): DVKVTQSSRYLVKRTGEKVFLECVQDMDHENMFWYRQDPGLGLRLIYFSYDVKMKEKGDIPEGYSVSREKKERFSLILESASTNQTSMYLCASRSGGSNQPQHFGDGTRLSIL.